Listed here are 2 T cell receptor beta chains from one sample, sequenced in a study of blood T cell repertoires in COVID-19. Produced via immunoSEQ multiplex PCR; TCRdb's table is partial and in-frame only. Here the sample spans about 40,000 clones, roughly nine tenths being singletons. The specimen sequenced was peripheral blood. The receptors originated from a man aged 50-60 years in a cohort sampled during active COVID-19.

The CDR3 reads CASSSASLSPRRGGEQYF. Here the CDR3 DNA reads TGTGCCAGCAGCTCCGCTAGCCTTAGCCCCCGAAGGGGGGGCGAGCAGTACTTC. The V call is TRBV11-2, the J call TRBJ2-7, with D tentatively TRBD2 (7 bases). With 4 bases removed from V and 6 bases from J, the gap between germline ends came to 28 bases. CDR1 and CDR2 from the germline V gene are SGHAT and FQNNGV. The CDR3 loop spans 18 amino acids.

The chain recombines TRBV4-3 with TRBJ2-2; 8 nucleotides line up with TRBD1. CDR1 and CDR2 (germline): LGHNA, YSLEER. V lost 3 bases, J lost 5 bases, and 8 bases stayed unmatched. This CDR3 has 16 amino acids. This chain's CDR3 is CASSQTGVVMTGELFF. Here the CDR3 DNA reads TGCGCCAGCAGCCAGACAGGGGTGGTGATGACCGGGGAGCTGTTTTTT.